One sample yielded the 29 T cell receptor beta chains listed below, sequenced in a study of T-cell reconstitution after alpha-beta-depleted transplantation in children. TCRbeta library preparation incorporated unique molecular identifiers. TCRdb re-called the PCR reads with MiXCR, one entry per CDR3 protein. The sample has around 340,000 distinct CDR3 sequences; 13% are singletons. Specimen: PBMCs, collected from the stem cell graft. These TCRs come from a human donor who donated a stem cell graft to a child with Fanconi anemia.

J is TRBJ2-7 and V is TRBV5-6; 9 nucleotides line up with TRBD1. With V trimmed by 5 bases and J by 1 base, 10 bases remained unmatched. This CDR3 region has 16 residues. The V gene's germline CDR1 is SGHDT and CDR2 YYEEEE. The CDR3 DNA follows: TGTGCCAGCAGGACAAACAGGGGGCTTGTTTCCTACGAGCAGTACGTC. Protein: CASRTNRGLVSYEQYV.

This clonotype was counted at least ten times. V is TRBV5-1 and J is TRBJ2-1; D is unclear. With 0 bases removed from V and 5 bases from J, the gap between germline ends came to 6 bases. This CDR3 is 13 amino acids long. Per the germline V gene, CDR1 is SGHRS and CDR2 is YFSETQ. The CDR3 sequence: CASSLGADNEQFF. The CDR3 nucleotides read TGCGCCAGCAGCTTGGGGGCTGACAATGAGCAGTTCTTC.

The chain is built from TRBV29-1 and TRBJ2-7; D unclear. Trimming pared 2 bases from V and 12 bases from J, leaving 17 bases between. CDR3 length: 12 residues. The germline V gene encodes CDR1 SQVTM and CDR2 ANQGSEA. CDR3 nucleotides: TGCAGCGTTGAAACGGCTCGTACTTCGCGGTACTTC. It codes for CSVETARTSRYF.

This clonotype was counted between two and nine times. The rearrangement links TRBV5-6 to TRBJ1-2; TRBD1 agrees at 7 bases. With 1 base clipped from V and 4 bases from J, the junction kept 1 base outside the gene matches. Per germline, CDR1 SGHDT and CDR2 YYEEEE. This CDR3 has 13 amino acids. The chain's CDR3 is CASSLWTGYGYTF. In DNA form, the CDR3 reads TGTGCCAGCAGCTTGTGGACAGGCTATGGCTACACCTTC.

This clonotype turned up a few times. J is TRBJ2-2 and V is TRBV6-5; 7 bases are shared with TRBD2. The CDR3 runs to 15 residues. CDR1 and CDR2 from the germline V gene are MNHEY and SVGAGI. The junction had 2 bases not matched to a gene; V was cut back by 1 base and J by 3 bases. Written as DNA, the CDR3 is TGTGCCAGCAGTTACTGGGAGGGATACACCGGGGAGCTGTTTTTT. It is translated as CASSYWEGYTGELFF.

This clonotype was counted only a few times. The chain employs TRBV6-1 and TRBJ2-7; 7 bases match TRBD1. V was pared by 6 bases and J by 0 bases, with 8 bases of the junction left unmatched. The CDR3 covers 15 residues. The germline V gene has CDR1 MNHNS and CDR2 SASEGT. The CDR3 is CASSPGQRYSYEQYF. For the CDR3, the DNA is TGTGCCAGCAGCCCGGGACAGAGATACTCCTACGAGCAGTACTTC.

This clonotype was observed at least ten times. V gene TRBV4-3 combines with J gene TRBJ2-5; 9 nucleotides agree with TRBD2. V trimming: 0 bases; J trimming: 5 bases; junction bases outside the gene matches: 13. The CDR3 is 18 amino acids. Germline V CDR1 and CDR2: LGHNA, YSLEER. The CDR3 reads CASSQEGLGAGGRETQYF. CDR3 in DNA: TGCGCCAGCAGCCAAGAGGGCCTAGGGGCGGGGGGGCGTGAGACCCAGTACTTC.

The rearrangement links TRBV27 to TRBJ2-1; the match to TRBD1 covers 8 bases. This CDR3 spans 13 amino acids. V gave up 4 bases and J gave up 10 bases; unmatched junction bases: 6. Germline-derived CDR1 and CDR2 are MNHEY and SMNVEV (reference sequence). In nucleotides, the CDR3 is TGTGCCAGCAGTTACGGACAGGGTTGGGAGCAGTTCTTC. Amino acid sequence: CASSYGQGWEQFF.

This clonotype came up many times. The genes are TRBV6-1 and TRBJ1-2, with TRBD1 identical over 10 bases. Germline V gene sequence: CDR1 MNHNS, CDR2 SASEGT. The CDR3 runs to 15 residues. With 5 bases clipped from V and 4 bases from J, the junction kept 7 bases outside the gene matches. CDR3 in DNA: TGTGCCAGCAGTCCGGGGACAGGGGCCCTCTATGGCTACACCTTC. Translation gives CASSPGTGALYGYTF.

This clonotype was observed a handful of times. The CDR3 here is CASRGQGGLEAFF. The CDR3 DNA reads as TGTGCCAGCAGAGGGCAGGGAGGCCTTGAAGCTTTCTTT. The chain carries TRBV12-3 or TRBV12-4 and TRBJ1-1, with a weak D call TRBD1 (5 bases). The CDR3 runs to 13 residues. Trimming left V 6 bases short and J 7 bases short, with 15 bases between.

Only a few counts were recorded for this clonotype. The V call is TRBV7-9, the J call TRBJ1-5; D not certain. CDR1 is SEHNR and CDR2 is FQNEAQ in the germline V gene (reference sequence). The V and J ends lost 1 base and 7 bases respectively, with 11 bases between them. CDR3 length: 14 residues. The CDR3 DNA follows: TGTGCCAGCAGCTTAGGCTCAGCAAAGCAGCCCCAGCATTTT. Translating it yields CASSLGSAKQPQHF.

In its sample, this clonotype was seen many times. The chain is built from TRBV12-3 or TRBV12-4 and TRBJ2-5; possibly TRBD1 for D (5 bases). V lost 5 bases to trimming and J lost 4 bases, with 11 bases between them. This CDR3 is built from 13 residues. CDR3 sequence (DNA): TGTGCCAGCAGTCATACAGGCGCAGAGACCCAGTACTTC. It translates to CASSHTGAETQYF.

This clonotype was found many times. The rearrangement links TRBV6-1 to TRBJ2-2; 7 nucleotides agree with TRBD2. The V and J ends lost 7 bases and 3 bases, in that order; junction bases with no gene match: 8. CDR1 and CDR2 (germline): MNHNS, SASEGT. The CDR3 covers 15 residues. The CDR3 loop is CASTPGLEYTGELFF. The CDR3 nucleotides read TGTGCCAGCACCCCCGGACTAGAATACACCGGGGAGCTGTTTTTT.

This clonotype occurred many times. The chain carries TRBV24-1 and TRBJ2-1; D gene unclear. The V gene's germline CDR1 is KGHDR and CDR2 SFDVKD. CDR3 length: 13 residues. Trimming cost V 5 bases and J 8 bases, with 12 bases left between them. The CDR3 protein is CATSVHPADEQFF. CDR3 nucleotide sequence: TGTGCCACCAGTGTCCACCCGGCGGATGAGCAGTTCTTC.

This clonotype occurred many times. The CDR3 nucleotides read TGTGCCACCAGCAGAGACGGGGAGGGCACAGATACGCAGTATTTT. Protein: CATSRDGEGTDTQYF. The chain has TRBV15 and TRBJ2-3; TRBD2 might be the D (6 bases). This CDR3 comprises 15 residues. Trimming cost V 0 bases and J 1 base, with 8 bases left between them. Germline V lookup: CDR1 LNHNV, CDR2 YYDKDF (reference sequence).

This chain links TRBV25-1 with TRBJ2-1; the D is unclear. CDR1 and CDR2 from the germline V gene are MGHDK and SYGVNS. V lost 4 bases to trimming and J lost 4 bases, with 8 bases between them. CDR3 length: 13 residues. The CDR3 nucleotides are TGTGCCAGCAGTGCGACTTGGTACAATGAGCAGTTCTTC. This gives the protein CASSATWYNEQFF.

The chain recombines TRBV3-1 with TRBJ2-1; D is uncertain. V shed 0 bases and J shed 7 bases, with 10 bases lying between them. The CDR3 extends over 14 amino acids. The germline V gene has CDR1 LGHDT and CDR2 YNNKEL (reference sequence). Written as DNA, the CDR3 is TGTGCCAGCAGCCAAGAGCTAAGTACGAATGAGCAGTTCTTC. Its translation: CASSQELSTNEQFF.

This clonotype has at least ten counts. This rearrangement joins TRBV4-3 to TRBJ2-1; D not certain. The germline CDR1 and CDR2 sequences are LGHNA and YSLEER. The V and J ends lost 1 base and 2 bases respectively, with 9 bases between them. The CDR3 totals 15 residues. The CDR3 here is CASSQAGSAYNEQFF. The CDR3 DNA is TGCGCCAGCAGCCAAGCCGGATCAGCCTACAATGAGCAGTTCTTC.

The J gene is TRBJ2-3, the V gene TRBV7-2; weak D call: TRBD2 (5 bases). V dropped 8 bases and J dropped 3 bases, with 9 bases sitting between them. The CDR3 totals 12 residues. Germline V gene lookup returns CDR1 SGHTA and CDR2 FQGNSA. The CDR3 here is CASVASTDTQYF. The CDR3 DNA reads as TGTGCCAGCGTAGCGTCGACAGATACGCAGTATTTT.

V is TRBV29-1 and J is TRBJ1-1, with D possibly TRBD1 on 6 matching bases. V was clipped by 3 bases and J by 1 base, with 15 bases between them. CDR1 SQVTM and CDR2 ANQGSEA come from the germline V gene. The CDR3 is 15 residues long. CDR3 sequence reads: CSVDQVLGGNTEAFF. The CDR3 bases are TGCAGCGTTGATCAGGTTCTAGGGGGGAACACTGAAGCTTTCTTT.

This clonotype occurred many times. This chain uses TRBV29-1 with TRBJ2-1; perhaps D is TRBD1 or TRBD2 (5 bases each). Germline values: CDR1 SQVTM, CDR2 ANQGSEA. Trimming shortened V by 6 bases and J by 6 bases, and 21 bases separated the two germline ends. This CDR3 spans 15 amino acids. This chain's CDR3 is CSVRGDFDYANEQFF. As DNA, the CDR3 is TGCAGCGTCCGAGGGGATTTTGACTACGCCAATGAGCAGTTCTTC.

Only a few counts were recorded for this clonotype. The chain uses TRBV5-1 and TRBJ2-1; 10 nucleotides align to TRBD2. V trimming: 2 bases; J trimming: 4 bases; junction bases outside the gene matches: 3. Germline V gene data show CDR1 as SGHRS and CDR2 as YFSETQ. The CDR3 is 15 amino acids. In DNA, the CDR3 is TGCGCCAGCAGCTTTGGTAGCGGGGGGTACAATGAGCAGTTCTTC. It specifies CASSFGSGGYNEQFF.

In its sample, this clonotype was seen a few times. The CDR3 sequence is CASGLGTGGEETQYF. CDR3 DNA: TGTGCTAGTGGTTTGGGAACAGGGGGGGAAGAGACCCAGTACTTC. The V call is TRBV12-5, the J call TRBJ2-5, with D perhaps TRBD1 (8 bases). Germline values: CDR1 LGHNT, CDR2 FRNRAP. The CDR3 loop spans 15 amino acids. V dropped 1 base and J dropped 3 bases, with 12 bases sitting between them.

The table lists this clonotype with a few counts. This rearrangement joins TRBV5-1 to TRBJ2-3; D possibly corresponds to TRBD1 (6 bases). V was pared by 3 bases and J by 3 bases, with 11 bases between. Germline-derived CDR1 and CDR2 are SGHRS and YFSETQ. The CDR3 extends over 14 amino acids. Here the CDR3 DNA reads TGCGCCAGCAGCTCCCCGCAGGGGACAGATACGCAGTATTTT. Translated: CASSSPQGTDTQYF. The full variable domain, completed using reference TRBV5-1 and TRBJ2-3, is KAGVTQTPRYLIKTRGQQVTLSCSPISGHRSVSWYQQTPGQGLQFLFEYFSETQRNKGNFPGRFSGRQFSNSRSEMNVSTLELGDSALYLCASSSPQGTDTQYFGPGTRLTVL.

Ten or more counts support this clonotype. The chain recombines TRBV24-1 with TRBJ2-2, with 8 bases fitting TRBD2. The CDR3 sequence is 16 residues long. Unmatched junction bases numbered 9, after V lost 4 bases and J lost 6 bases. CDR1 is KGHDR and CDR2 is SFDVKD in the germline V gene. The CDR3 nucleotides read TGTGCCACCAGTGACCTTATGCGGGGGGCCTCCGGGGAGCTGTTTTTT. It yields the protein CATSDLMRGASGELFF.

This clonotype was picked up many times. The chain joins TRBV20-1 to TRBJ2-1, with 13 bases matching TRBD2. J gave up 0 bases and V 2 bases, and 10 bases lay outside the gene matches. From germline, CDR1 is DFQATT and CDR2 SNEGSKA (reference sequence). This CDR3 is 19 amino acids long. CDR3 in DNA: TGCAGTGCTAGATTACCGACTAGCGGGGGGCGCAGCTCCTACAATGAGCAGTTCTTC. This encodes CSARLPTSGGRSSYNEQFF.

This clonotype was observed a handful of times. A much larger clone sits a single nucleotide away, making a read error possible. The chain recombines TRBV7-9 with TRBJ2-1; D unresolved. Trimming left V 4 bases short and J 5 bases short, with 3 bases between. The CDR3 sequence is 11 residues long. The germline V gene has CDR1 SEHNR and CDR2 FQNEAQ (reference sequence). CDR3 in DNA: TGTGCCAGCAGCTGGGACAATGAGCAGTTCTTC. Protein sequence: CASSWDNEQFF.

This clonotype was detected only a few times. The chain recombines TRBV11-2 with TRBJ1-1; TRBD1 matches at 7 bases. The CDR3 has 12 residues. CDR1 SGHAT and CDR2 FQNNGV come from the germline V gene. The V gene end was trimmed by 5 bases and the J gene end by 10 bases; junction bases not matched to a gene: 7. CDR3 sequence reads: CASSGGGGTAFF. CDR3 coding DNA: TGTGCCAGCAGCGGTGGAGGGGGCACAGCTTTCTTT.

The chain recombines TRBV20-1 with TRBJ1-6; 7 bases match TRBD1. The germline gives CDR1 DFQATT, CDR2 SNEGSKA (reference sequence). The V and J ends lost 5 bases and 4 bases, in that order; junction bases with no gene match: 8. The CDR3 spans 15 residues. The CDR3 is CSAHDRVDYNSPLHF. The CDR3 DNA is TGCAGTGCTCATGACAGGGTGGATTATAATTCACCCCTCCACTTT.